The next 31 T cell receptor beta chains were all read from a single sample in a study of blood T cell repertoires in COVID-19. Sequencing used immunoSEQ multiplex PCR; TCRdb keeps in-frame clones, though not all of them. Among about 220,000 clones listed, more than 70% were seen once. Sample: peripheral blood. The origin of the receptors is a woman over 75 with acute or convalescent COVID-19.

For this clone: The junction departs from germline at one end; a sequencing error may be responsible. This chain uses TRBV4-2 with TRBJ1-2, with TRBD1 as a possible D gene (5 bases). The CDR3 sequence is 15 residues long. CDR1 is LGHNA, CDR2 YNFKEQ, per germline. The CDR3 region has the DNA TGTGCCGGCAGCCAAGATGCACAGGCCTACTATGGCTACACCTTC. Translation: CAGSQDAQAYYGYTF.

The DNA for the CDR3 is TGTGCCAGCAGCCCAGCGCGGGGGGCGGGTAATTCACCCCTCCACTTT. As protein: CASSPARGAGNSPLHF. The chain links TRBV5-4 to TRBJ1-6; weak D call: TRBD1 (6 bases). This CDR3 comprises 16 residues. Trimming stripped 4 bases from V and 6 bases from J, with 17 bases between. The germline gives CDR1 SGHNT, CDR2 YYREEE (reference sequence).

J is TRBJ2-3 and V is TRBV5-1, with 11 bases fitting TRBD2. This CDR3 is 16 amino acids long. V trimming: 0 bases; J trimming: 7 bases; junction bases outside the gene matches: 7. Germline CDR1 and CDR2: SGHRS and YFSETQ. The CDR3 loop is CASSLGSSGGENTQYF. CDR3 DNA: TGCGCCAGCAGCTTGGGTAGTAGCGGGGGGGAAAATACGCAGTATTTT.

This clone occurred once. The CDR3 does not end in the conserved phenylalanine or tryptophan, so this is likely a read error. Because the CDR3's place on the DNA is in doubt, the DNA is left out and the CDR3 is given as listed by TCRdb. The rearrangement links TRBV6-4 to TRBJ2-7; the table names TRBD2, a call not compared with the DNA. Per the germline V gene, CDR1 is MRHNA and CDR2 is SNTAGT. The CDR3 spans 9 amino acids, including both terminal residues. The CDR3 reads CASSPGEGS.

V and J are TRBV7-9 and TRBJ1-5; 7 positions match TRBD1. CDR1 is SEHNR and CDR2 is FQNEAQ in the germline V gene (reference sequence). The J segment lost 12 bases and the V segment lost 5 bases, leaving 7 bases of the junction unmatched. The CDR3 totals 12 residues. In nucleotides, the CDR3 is TGTGCCAGCAGCCTCGGACAGGAGAGCCAGCATTTT. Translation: CASSLGQESQHF.

CDR3 nucleotide sequence: TGTGCCAGCAGTATGATCCGAGCCACCGGGGAGCTGTTTTTT. It encodes CASSMIRATGELFF. The J gene is TRBJ2-2, the V gene TRBV2; D not certain. Trimming shortened V by 5 bases and J by 4 bases, and 11 bases separated the two germline ends. Per germline, CDR1 SNHLY and CDR2 FYNNEI. The CDR3 is 14 amino acids.

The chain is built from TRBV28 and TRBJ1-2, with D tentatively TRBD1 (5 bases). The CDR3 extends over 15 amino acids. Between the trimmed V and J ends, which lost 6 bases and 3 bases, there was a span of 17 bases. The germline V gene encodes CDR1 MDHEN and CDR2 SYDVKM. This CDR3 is CASSPGDAADYGYTF. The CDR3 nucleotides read TGTGCCAGCAGCCCGGGGGACGCGGCGGACTATGGCTACACCTTC.

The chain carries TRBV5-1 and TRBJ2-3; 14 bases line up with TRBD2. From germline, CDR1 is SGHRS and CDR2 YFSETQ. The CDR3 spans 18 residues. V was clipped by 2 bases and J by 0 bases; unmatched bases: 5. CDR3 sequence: CASSFRTSGGTSTDTQYF. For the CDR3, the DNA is TGCGCCAGCAGCTTCCGGACTAGCGGGGGGACCAGCACAGATACGCAGTATTTT. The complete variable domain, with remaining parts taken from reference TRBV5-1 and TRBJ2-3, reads KAGVTQTPRYLIKTRGQQVTLSCSPISGHRSVSWYQQTPGQGLQFLFEYFSETQRNKGNFPGRFSGRQFSNSRSEMNVSTLELGDSALYLCASSFRTSGGTSTDTQYFGPGTRLTVL.

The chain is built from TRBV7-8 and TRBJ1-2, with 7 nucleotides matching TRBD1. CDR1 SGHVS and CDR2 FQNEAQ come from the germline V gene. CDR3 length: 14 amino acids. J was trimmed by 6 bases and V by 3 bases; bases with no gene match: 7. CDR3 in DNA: TGTGCCAGCAGCTTGAACAGGGGCTTCGATGGCTACACCTTC. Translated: CASSLNRGFDGYTF. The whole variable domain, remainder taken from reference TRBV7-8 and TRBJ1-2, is GAGVSQSPRYKVAKRGQDVALRCDPISGHVSLFWYQQALGQGPEFLTYFQNEAQLDKSGLPSDRFFAERPEGSVSTLKIQRTQQEDSAVYLCASSLNRGFDGYTFGSGTRLTVV.

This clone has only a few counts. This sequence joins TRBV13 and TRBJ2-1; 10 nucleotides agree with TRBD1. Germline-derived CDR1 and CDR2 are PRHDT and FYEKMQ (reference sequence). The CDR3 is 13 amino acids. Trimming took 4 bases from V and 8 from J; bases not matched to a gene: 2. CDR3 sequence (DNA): TGTGCCAGCAGCTGGACAGGGGGGTATGAGCAGTTCTTC. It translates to CASSWTGGYEQFF.

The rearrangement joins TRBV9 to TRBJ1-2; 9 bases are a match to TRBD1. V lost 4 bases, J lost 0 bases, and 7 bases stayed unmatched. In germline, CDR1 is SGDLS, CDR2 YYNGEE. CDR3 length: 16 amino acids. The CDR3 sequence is CASSPRTGEANYGYTF. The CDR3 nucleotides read TGTGCCAGCAGCCCACGGACAGGGGAAGCTAACTATGGCTACACCTTC.

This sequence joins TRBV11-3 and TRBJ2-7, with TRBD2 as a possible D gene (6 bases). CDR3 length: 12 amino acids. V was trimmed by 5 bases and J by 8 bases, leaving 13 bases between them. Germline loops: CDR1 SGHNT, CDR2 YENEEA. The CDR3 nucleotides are TGTGCCAGCAGCCCCCGGGACTCCAAGCAGTACTTC. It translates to CASSPRDSKQYF.

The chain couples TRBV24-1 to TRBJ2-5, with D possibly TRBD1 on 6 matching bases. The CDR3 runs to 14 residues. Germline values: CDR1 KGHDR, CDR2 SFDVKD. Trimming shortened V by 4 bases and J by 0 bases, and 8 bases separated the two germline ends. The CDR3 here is CATSEQGHQETQYF. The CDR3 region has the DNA TGTGCCACCAGTGAACAGGGCCACCAAGAGACCCAGTACTTC.

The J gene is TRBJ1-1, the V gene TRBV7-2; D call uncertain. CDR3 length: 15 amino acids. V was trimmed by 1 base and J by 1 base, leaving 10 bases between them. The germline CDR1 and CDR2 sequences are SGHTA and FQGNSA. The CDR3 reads CASSLVTGKNTEAFF. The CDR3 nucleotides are TGTGCCAGCAGCTTAGTTACGGGGAAGAACACTGAAGCTTTCTTT.

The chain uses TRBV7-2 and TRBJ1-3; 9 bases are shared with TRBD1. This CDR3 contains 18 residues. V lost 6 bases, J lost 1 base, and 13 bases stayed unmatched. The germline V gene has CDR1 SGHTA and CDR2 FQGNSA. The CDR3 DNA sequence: TGTGCCAGCAGTCCTTTGGGACAGGGTGCTTCTTCTGGAAACACCATATATTTT. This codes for CASSPLGQGASSGNTIYF.

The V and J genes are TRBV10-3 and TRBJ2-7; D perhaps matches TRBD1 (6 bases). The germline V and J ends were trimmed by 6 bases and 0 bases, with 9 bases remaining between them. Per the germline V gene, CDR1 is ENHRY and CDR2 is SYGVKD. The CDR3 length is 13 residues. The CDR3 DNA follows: TGTGCCATCAGAGGACAGAGCTCCTACGAGCAGTACTTC. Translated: CAIRGQSSYEQYF.

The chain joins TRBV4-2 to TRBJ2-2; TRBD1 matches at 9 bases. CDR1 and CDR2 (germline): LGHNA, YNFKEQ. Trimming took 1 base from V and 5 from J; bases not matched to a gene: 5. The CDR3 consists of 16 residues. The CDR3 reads CASSQAATGGTGELFF. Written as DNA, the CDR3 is TGTGCCAGCAGCCAAGCGGCGACAGGGGGAACCGGGGAGCTGTTTTTT.

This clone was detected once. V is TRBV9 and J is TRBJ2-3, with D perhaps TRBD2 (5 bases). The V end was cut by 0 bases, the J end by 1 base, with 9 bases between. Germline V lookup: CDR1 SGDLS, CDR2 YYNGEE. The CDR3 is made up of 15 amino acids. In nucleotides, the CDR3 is TGTGCCAGCAGCGTAGGAGGGCTCCGCACAGATACGCAGTATTTT. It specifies CASSVGGLRTDTQYF.

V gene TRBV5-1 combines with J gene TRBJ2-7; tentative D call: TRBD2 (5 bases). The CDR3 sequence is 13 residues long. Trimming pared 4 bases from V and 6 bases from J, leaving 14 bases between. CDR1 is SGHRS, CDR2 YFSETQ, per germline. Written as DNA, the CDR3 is TGCGCCAGCAGCCACCGGGAAGGCGGCGAGCAGTACTTC. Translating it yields CASSHREGGEQYF.

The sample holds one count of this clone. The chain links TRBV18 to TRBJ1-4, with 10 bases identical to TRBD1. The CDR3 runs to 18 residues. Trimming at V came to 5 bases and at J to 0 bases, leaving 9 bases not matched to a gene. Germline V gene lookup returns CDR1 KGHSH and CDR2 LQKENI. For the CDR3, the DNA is TGTGCCAGCTCAGCTACCGTGGGACAGGGGACAACTAATGAAAAACTGTTTTTT. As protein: CASSATVGQGTTNEKLFF.

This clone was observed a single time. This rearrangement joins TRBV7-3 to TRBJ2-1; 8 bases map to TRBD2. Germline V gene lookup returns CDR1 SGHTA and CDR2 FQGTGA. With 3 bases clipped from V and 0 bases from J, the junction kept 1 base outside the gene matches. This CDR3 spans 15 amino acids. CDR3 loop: CASSFTSGSYNEQFF. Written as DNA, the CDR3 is TGTGCCAGCAGCTTCACTAGCGGCTCCTACAATGAGCAGTTCTTC.

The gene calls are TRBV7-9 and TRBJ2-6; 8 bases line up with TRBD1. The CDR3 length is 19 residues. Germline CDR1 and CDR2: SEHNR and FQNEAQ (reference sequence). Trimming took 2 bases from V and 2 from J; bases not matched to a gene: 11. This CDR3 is CASSLYRGQGITGANVLTF. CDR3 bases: TGTGCCAGCAGCTTATATCGCGGACAGGGAATCACTGGGGCCAACGTCCTGACTTTC.

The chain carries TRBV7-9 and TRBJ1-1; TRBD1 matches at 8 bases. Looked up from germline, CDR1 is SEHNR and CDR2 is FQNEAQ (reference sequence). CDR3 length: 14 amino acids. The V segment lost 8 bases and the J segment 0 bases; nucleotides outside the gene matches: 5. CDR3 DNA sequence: TGTGCCAGCGGGACAGGCCTTTTGAACACTGAAGCTTTCTTT. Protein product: CASGTGLLNTEAFF.

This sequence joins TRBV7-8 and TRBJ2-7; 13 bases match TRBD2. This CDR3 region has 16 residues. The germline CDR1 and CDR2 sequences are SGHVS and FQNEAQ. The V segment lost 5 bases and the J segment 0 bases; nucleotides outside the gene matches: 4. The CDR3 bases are TGTGCCAGCAGCGGGACTAGCGGGGATAGCTCCTACGAGCAGTACTTC. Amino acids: CASSGTSGDSSYEQYF. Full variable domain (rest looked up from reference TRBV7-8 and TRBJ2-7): GAGVSQSPRYKVAKRGQDVALRCDPISGHVSLFWYQQALGQGPEFLTYFQNEAQLDKSGLPSDRFFAERPEGSVSTLKIQRTQQEDSAVYLCASSGTSGDSSYEQYFGPGTRLTVT.

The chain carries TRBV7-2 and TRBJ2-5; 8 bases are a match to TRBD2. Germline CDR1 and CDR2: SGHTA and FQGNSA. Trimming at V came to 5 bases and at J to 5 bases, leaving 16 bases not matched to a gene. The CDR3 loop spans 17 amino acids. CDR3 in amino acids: CASSPASGGTLRETQYF. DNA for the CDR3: TGTGCCAGCAGCCCGGCAAGCGGGGGAACTCTAAGGGAGACCCAGTACTTC.

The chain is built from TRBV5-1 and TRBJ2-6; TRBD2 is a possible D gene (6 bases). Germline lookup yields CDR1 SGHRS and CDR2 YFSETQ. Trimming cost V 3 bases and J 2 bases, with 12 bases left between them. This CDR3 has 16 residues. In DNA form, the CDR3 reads TGCGCCAGCAGCTACCTCGGGGGTACTGGGGCCAACGTCCTGACTTTC. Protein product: CASSYLGGTGANVLTF.

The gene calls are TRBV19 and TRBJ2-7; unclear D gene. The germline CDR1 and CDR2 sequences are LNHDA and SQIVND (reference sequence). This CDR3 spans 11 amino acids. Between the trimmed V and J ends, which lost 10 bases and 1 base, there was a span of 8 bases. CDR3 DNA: TGTGCCACGAGAAGTTCCTACGAGCAGTACTTC. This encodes CATRSSYEQYF.

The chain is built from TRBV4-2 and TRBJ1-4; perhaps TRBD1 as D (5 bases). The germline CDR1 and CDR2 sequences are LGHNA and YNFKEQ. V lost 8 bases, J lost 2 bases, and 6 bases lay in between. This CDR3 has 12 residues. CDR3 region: CASRQTNEKLFF. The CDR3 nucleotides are TGTGCCAGCCGACAGACTAATGAAAAACTGTTTTTT.

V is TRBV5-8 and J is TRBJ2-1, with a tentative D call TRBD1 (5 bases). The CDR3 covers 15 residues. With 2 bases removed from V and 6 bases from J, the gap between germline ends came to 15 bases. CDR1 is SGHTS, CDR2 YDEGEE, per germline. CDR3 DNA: TGTGCCAGCAGCTTTAGGGGCGGCCGGGCCAATGAGCAGTTCTTC. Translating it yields CASSFRGGRANEQFF.

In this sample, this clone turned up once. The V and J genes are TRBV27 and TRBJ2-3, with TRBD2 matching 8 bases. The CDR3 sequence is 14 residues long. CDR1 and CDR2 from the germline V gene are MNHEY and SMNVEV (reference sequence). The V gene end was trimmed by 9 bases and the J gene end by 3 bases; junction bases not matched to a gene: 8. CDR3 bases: TGTGCCAGAAGGGGACGGGGGGGGACAGATACGCAGTATTTT. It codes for CARRGRGGTDTQYF.

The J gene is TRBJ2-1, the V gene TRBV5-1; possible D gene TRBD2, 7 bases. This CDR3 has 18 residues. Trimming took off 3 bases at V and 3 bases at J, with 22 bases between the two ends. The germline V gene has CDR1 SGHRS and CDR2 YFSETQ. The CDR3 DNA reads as TGCGCCAGCAGCTCTGGGCCCCTGGGGGGGGGCCTCTACAATGAGCAGTTCTTC. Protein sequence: CASSSGPLGGGLYNEQFF.